One sample yielded the 16 T cell receptor beta chains listed below, sequenced in a study of shared clonotypes between healthy human individuals. Sequencing used immunoSEQ multiplex PCR; TCRdb keeps in-frame clones, though not all of them. The sample lists 950,000 to 1,100,000 clones, 78% seen once, with around 0.61% in the top ten. The sequencing input was memory CD4+ T cells from PBMCs. As for subset: CD45RA-negative fraction. The source of these receptors is a young man in good health. Some clones in this sample may be carry-over from other donors' samples.

This clone was seen just once. The V and J genes are TRBV6-6 and TRBJ2-7, with TRBD1 matching 12 bases. The germline V gene has CDR1 MNHNY and CDR2 SVGAGI (reference sequence). The CDR3 has 14 amino acids. V lost 8 bases and J lost 9; bases outside the gene matches: 11. The CDR3 DNA follows: TGTGCCAGCTCACCCGGGACAGGGGGCAGTGTGCAGTACTTC. As protein: CASSPGTGGSVQYF.

This rearrangement joins TRBV5-1 to TRBJ1-2; D is ambiguous. The CDR3 covers 15 residues. Germline values: CDR1 SGHRS, CDR2 YFSETQ. V was trimmed by 5 bases and J by 5 bases, leaving 19 bases between them. The CDR3 sequence: CASSPEGDSKYGYTF. The CDR3 DNA sequence: TGCGCCAGCAGTCCCGAAGGAGATTCCAAATATGGCTACACCTTC.

J is TRBJ2-7 and V is TRBV6-5; TRBD2 aligns across 9 bases. This CDR3 is built from 16 residues. Trimming took 0 bases from V and 1 from J; bases not matched to a gene: 4. Germline CDR1 MNHEY, CDR2 SVGAGI. The CDR3 loop is CASSYSRLAESYEQYF. CDR3 DNA sequence: TGTGCCAGCAGTTACTCCCGACTAGCGGAATCCTACGAGCAGTACTTC.

This chain links TRBV4-3 with TRBJ1-1; D gene unclear. CDR1 LGHNA and CDR2 YSLEER come from the germline V gene. This CDR3 has 12 amino acids. Deletions cut 2 bases from V and 8 bases from J, with 9 bases between. CDR3 nucleotides: TGCGCCAGCAGCCAATTTGGCGCCGAAGCTTTCTTT. As protein: CASSQFGAEAFF.

V and J are TRBV13 and TRBJ2-5; no clear D gene. The germline CDR1 and CDR2 sequences are PRHDT and FYEKMQ (reference sequence). The CDR3 covers 13 residues. Trimming stripped 5 bases from V and 7 bases from J, with 14 bases between. CDR3 DNA: TGTGCCAGCAGCCGACATATAACTGGGACCCAGTACTTC. Protein product: CASSRHITGTQYF.

V usage is TRBV28 and J usage is TRBJ2-2, with a tentative D call TRBD2 (5 bases). Germline lookup yields CDR1 MDHEN and CDR2 SYDVKM. With 8 bases removed from V and 6 bases from J, the gap between germline ends came to 16 bases. The CDR3 consists of 14 residues. CDR3 sequence: CASLSVGRAGELFF. DNA for the CDR3: TGTGCCAGCCTAAGCGTTGGGCGGGCCGGGGAGCTGTTTTTT.

This chain uses TRBV4-1 with TRBJ1-5; D remains unclear. V dropped 4 bases and J dropped 7 bases, with 23 bases sitting between them. The CDR3 sequence is 17 residues long. Germline CDR1 is MGHRA and CDR2 is YSYEKL. The DNA of the CDR3 is TGCGCCAGCAGCCTAGTATACCCGCCGGCAAGAGCACAGCCCCAGCATTTT. Translated, it gives CASSLVYPPARAQPQHF.

The gene calls are TRBV15 and TRBJ2-1; 9 bases are shared with TRBD2. The CDR3 extends over 16 amino acids. Germline V CDR1 and CDR2: LNHNV, YYDKDF (reference sequence). Unmatched junction bases numbered 9, after V lost 0 bases and J lost 9 bases. DNA of the CDR3: TGTGCCACCAGCAGAGATCGGCAAGCGGGAGGCCGTGAGCAGTTCTTC. This encodes CATSRDRQAGGREQFF.

The CDR3 DNA sequence: TGTGCCAGCAGCTTAGTCGTGGGAGGGCGGAATGAGCAGTTCTTC. Its protein product is CASSLVVGGRNEQFF. The J gene is TRBJ2-1, the V gene TRBV11-2; 7 bases agree with TRBD2. Germline V lookup: CDR1 SGHAT, CDR2 FQNNGV. Trimming removed 1 base from V and 7 bases from J; junction bases left unmatched: 7. The CDR3 is 15 amino acids.

Only a few counts were recorded for this clone. The same CDR3 also results from other DNA sequences found in this sample. The V gene is TRBV30, the J gene TRBJ2-7; TRBD2 agrees at 7 bases. V gave up 0 bases and J gave up 1 base; unmatched junction bases: 3. CDR1 GTSNPN and CDR2 SVGIG come from the germline V gene (reference sequence). This CDR3 comprises 14 residues. This chain's CDR3 is CAWSVGGSSYEQYF. CDR3 nucleotides: TGTGCCTGGAGTGTTGGCGGGAGTTCCTACGAGCAGTACTTC.

The chain carries TRBV2 and TRBJ2-7, with 9 bases that match TRBD1. Unmatched junction bases numbered 6, after V lost 0 bases and J lost 6 bases. This CDR3 comprises 15 residues. Germline V gene lookup returns CDR1 SNHLY and CDR2 FYNNEI. The CDR3 nucleotides are TGTGCCAGCAGTGAAGCGCAAGGGACAGGGATCGAGCAGTACTTC. Its protein product is CASSEAQGTGIEQYF.

This clone was found a few times. V usage is TRBV7-2 and J usage is TRBJ2-5; 8 bases are shared with TRBD2. Per the germline V gene, CDR1 is SGHTA and CDR2 is FQGNSA. With V trimmed by 1 base and J by 1 base, 5 bases remained unmatched. The CDR3 is made up of 16 amino acids. CDR3 in DNA: TGTGCCAGCAGCTTAGGGACTAGCCCCTTCCAAGAGACCCAGTACTTC. Translating gives CASSLGTSPFQETQYF.

The V call is TRBV5-4, the J call TRBJ1-1, with 7 positions matching TRBD1. This CDR3 has 15 amino acids. V gave up 4 bases and J gave up 1 base; unmatched junction bases: 7. Germline-derived CDR1 and CDR2 are SGHNT and YYREEE (reference sequence). CDR3 region: CASSITGTENTEAFF. For the CDR3, the DNA is TGTGCCAGCAGCATAACCGGGACAGAGAACACTGAAGCTTTCTTT. Combining the CDR3 with reference TRBV5-4 and TRBJ1-1 gives the whole variable domain ETGVTQSPTHLIKTRGQQVTLRCSSQSGHNTVSWYQQALGQGPQFIFQYYREEENGRGNFPPRFSGLQFPNYSSELNVNALELDDSALYLCASSITGTENTEAFFGQGTRLTVV.

This clone came up a few times. This chain uses TRBV19 with TRBJ2-7; 12 bases are shared with TRBD2. The CDR3 totals 14 residues. J gave up 7 bases and V 6 bases, and 7 bases lay outside the gene matches. CDR1 and CDR2 (germline): LNHDA, SQIVND (reference sequence). CDR3 nucleotides: TGTGCCAGTAGGCGGACTAGCGGGAAGGGGGAGCAGTACTTC. This translates into CASRRTSGKGEQYF.

The CDR3 spells CASRPDFTGELFF. DNA of the CDR3: TGCGCCAGCAGGCCCGACTTCACCGGGGAGCTGTTTTTT. The chain combines TRBV5-1 with TRBJ2-2; D not resolved. This CDR3 is 13 amino acids long. Germline CDR1 SGHRS, CDR2 YFSETQ. V was clipped by 5 bases and J by 4 bases, with 9 bases between them. Variable domain in full (rest from reference TRBV5-1 and TRBJ2-2): KAGVTQTPRYLIKTRGQQVTLSCSPISGHRSVSWYQQTPGQGLQFLFEYFSETQRNKGNFPGRFSGRQFSNSRSEMNVSTLELGDSALYLCASRPDFTGELFFGEGSRLTVL.

This chain links TRBV5-1 with TRBJ2-1, with 7 bases matching TRBD2. V lost 3 bases, J lost 1 base, and 10 bases stayed unmatched. CDR1 and CDR2 (germline): SGHRS, YFSETQ. CDR3 size: 17 residues. The CDR3 loop is CASSSGLGVRSYNEQFF. The CDR3 region has the DNA TGCGCCAGCAGCTCAGGACTAGGGGTGCGGTCCTACAATGAGCAGTTCTTC.